This T cell receptor (beta chain) was obtained from a study of T-cell memory formation after mild COVID-19. Study context: TCR clusters largely stayed donor specific. Study-wide results and caveats: Clones that contracted from day 15 to 85 had balanced CD4/CD8; later expanders were CD4+ biased. Contracting CD4+ clones were located mainly in CM and EM, and CD8+ clones in EMRA.

Using its own MiXCR run on the 5' RACE reads, TCRdb lists one record per CDR3 protein. The sample has 65,000 to 90,000 distinct CDR3 sequences; approximately 15% are singletons. Turning to this clonotype: Its specificity is unknown.

Trimming removed 3 bases at V and 7 bases at J, with 12 bases between. The CDR3 length is 13 residues. The origin of this receptor is an adult woman who had mild COVID-19 (a few samples of this study predate the infection). Cell type and time point are not known. Sequenced input: PBMCs or a T cell subset sorted from them (not recorded which). This rearrangement joins TRBV12-3 or TRBV12-4 to TRBJ1-1; no definite D call. CDR3 sequence: CASSFAGSGEAFF. CDR3 nucleotides: TGTGCCAGCAGTTTCGCGGGATCTGGTGAAGCTTTCTTT.